The rows below give T cell receptor beta chains drawn from one sample of a study of blood T cell repertoires in COVID-19. Here immunoSEQ multiplex PCR was the method, and the copy in TCRdb shows in-frame clones only, minus some. The repertoire holds about 72,000 clones, with around 82% as singletons. Input material: peripheral blood. All receptors derive from a man aged 55 to 70 with acute or convalescent COVID-19. CDR3s include the opening cysteine and the closing phenylalanine or tryptophan. D genes are given only for firm matches. Expanded clones get a size class; other rows say once, few or many, or leave the size out.

clone size	V gene	J gene	D gene	CDR3 protein	CDR3 DNA
-	TRBV2	TRBJ1-1	TRBD1	CASSVGQGRTEAFF	TGTGCCAGCAGCGTAGGACAGGGGAGAACTGAAGCTTTCTTT
-	TRBV9	TRBJ2-2	TRBD2	CASSVEGLATGELFF	TGTGCCAGCAGCGTAGAAGGACTAGCGACCGGGGAGCTGTTTTTT
few	TRBV2	TRBJ1-2	TRBD1	CASFSFNPWDSRSYGYTF	TGTGCCAGCTTTAGTTTCAACCCATGGGACAGTCGGTCCTATGGCTACACCTTC
-	TRBV3-1/TRBV3-2	TRBJ2-3	-	CASSNRQNTQYF	TGTGCCAGCAGCAACCGACAGAATACGCAGTATTTT
-	TRBV19	TRBJ1-6	-	CASSAAVWYNSPLHF	TGTGCCAGTAGTGCCGCAGTTTGGTATAATTCACCCCTCCACTTT
-	TRBV6-1	TRBJ2-1	TRBD2	CASSEARIGGNEQFF	TGTGCCAGCAGTGAAGCGCGAATCGGGGGGAATGAGCAGTTCTTC
-	TRBV6-1	TRBJ1-5	-	CASSDYREPQHF	TGTGCCAGCAGTGATTACAGAGAGCCCCAGCATTTT
-	TRBV4-2	TRBJ2-1	TRBD2	CASSQDPQTSGGFSYNEQFF	TGTGCCAGCAGCCAAGATCCTCAGACTAGCGGGGGCTTTTCCTACAATGAGCAGTTCTTC
-	TRBV7-8	TRBJ2-7	-	CASSLDTGMTSYEQYF	TGTGCCAGCAGCTTAGACACGGGGATGACCTCCTACGAGCAGTACTTC
once	TRBV5-4	TRBJ2-6	-	CASRLWSGANVLTF	TGTGCCAGCAGACTATGGTCAGGGGCCAACGTCCTGACTTTC
-	TRBV3-1/TRBV3-2	TRBJ2-7	TRBD1	CASGRGQGGYEQYF	TGTGCCAGCGGACGGGGACAGGGTGGCTACGAGCAGTACTTC
-	TRBV6-6	TRBJ2-7	TRBD1	CASSYRDSAEQYF	TGTGCCAGCAGTTACCGGGACAGCGCCGAGCAGTACTTC
few	TRBV2	TRBJ2-1	-	CASSAKNEQFF	TGTGCCAGCAGTGCTAAGAATGAGCAGTTCTTC
-	TRBV5-5	TRBJ2-2	TRBD2	CASSLLASGASELFF	TGTGCCAGCAGCTTATTGGCTAGCGGGGCTTCGGAGCTGTTTTTT
-	TRBV7-2	TRBJ1-4	TRBD1	CASSPRGINEKLFF	TGTGCCAGCAGCCCCAGGGGGATAAATGAAAAACTGTTTTTT
-	TRBV5-6	TRBJ2-5	TRBD1	CASSFPRGPGSRQETQYF	TGTGCCAGCAGCTTCCCTAGGGGGCCAGGGTCCCGACAAGAGACCCAGTACTTC
once	TRBV6-5	TRBJ2-5	-	CASTGGFQETQYF	TGTGCCAGCACTGGGGGGTTTCAAGAGACCCAGTACTTC
-	TRBV7-7	TRBJ2-5	-	CASSPTRQETQYF	TGTGCCAGCAGCCCAACACGTCAAGAGACCCAGTACTTC
-	TRBV18	TRBJ2-7	TRBD1	CASSPQGQGTYEQYF	TGTGCCAGCTCACCCCAGGGACAGGGGACCTACGAGCAGTACTTC
-	TRBV6-6	TRBJ1-4	TRBD1	CASSPFRWDRTSTNEKLFF	TGTGCCAGCAGTCCATTTCGCTGGGACAGGACTTCAACTAATGAAAAACTGTTTTTT
-	TRBV4-3	TRBJ2-2	TRBD1	CASSQAGTANTGELFF	TGCGCCAGCAGCCAAGCCGGGACAGCGAACACCGGGGAGCTGTTTTTT
-	TRBV5-4	TRBJ1-4	-	CASSLTGNTGEKLFF	TGTGCCAGCAGCTTGACAGGCAACACGGGTGAAAAACTGTTTTTT
-	TRBV5-1	TRBJ1-2	TRBD1	CASSLAGTGGGGYTF	TGCGCCAGCAGCTTGGCTGGGACAGGGGGCGGTGGCTACACCTTC
-	TRBV7-2	TRBJ2-5	TRBD2	CASSRTSGGLNQETQYF	TGTGCCAGCAGCCGGACTAGCGGGGGGTTAAACCAAGAGACCCAGTACTTC
-	TRBV5-6	TRBJ1-6	-	CASSLGDFGASPLHF	TGTGCCAGCAGCTTGGGGGACTTTGGGGCTTCACCCCTCCACTTT
-	TRBV5-6	TRBJ2-5	TRBD2	CASSGTSLETQYF	TGTGCCAGCAGTGGGACTAGCTTAGAGACCCAGTACTTC
-	TRBV30	TRBJ2-3	TRBD2	CAWSAIAGGKDTQYF	TGTGCCTGGAGTGCAATAGCGGGGGGGAAAGATACGCAGTATTTT
-	TRBV5-4	TRBJ1-2	-	CASSFGGGYGYTF	TGTGCCAGCAGCTTCGGGGGGGGCTATGGCTACACCTTC
-	TRBV6-5	TRBJ1-5	TRBD1	CASRSPGQGLIALHF	TGTGCCAGCAGGAGCCCGGGACAGGGATTGATAGCGCTGCATTTT
many	TRBV7-8	TRBJ1-6	TRBD1	CASSLYTTGHVDSPLHF	TGTGCCAGCAGCCTTTACACGACAGGGCATGTCGACTCACCCCTCCACTTT
once	TRBV11-3	TRBJ2-1	TRBD2	CASSSPRLAGGGYNEQFF	TGTGCCAGCAGCTCTCCTCGACTAGCGGGGGGTGGCTACAATGAGCAGTTCTTC
few	TRBV6-5	TRBJ2-3	-	CASSYSQGTDTQYF	TGTGCCAGCAGTTACTCGCAGGGCACAGATACGCAGTATTTT
-	TRBV11-2	TRBJ1-1	TRBD1	CASRQTGGTEAFF	TGTGCCAGCAGACAAACAGGGGGCACTGAAGCTTTCTTT
-	TRBV4-1	TRBJ1-2	TRBD1	CASSHLTGGGGGYTF	TGCGCCAGCAGCCATTTGACAGGGGGCGGAGGCGGCTACACCTTC
-	TRBV6-6	TRBJ2-1	-	CASSYGGTYNEQFF	TGTGCCAGCAGTTACGGCGGAACCTACAATGAGCAGTTCTTC
-	TRBV5-4	TRBJ2-7	TRBD2	CASSLSSGGIYEQYF	TGTGCCAGCAGCTTATCTAGCGGGGGAATCTACGAGCAGTACTTC
-	TRBV12-5	TRBJ1-5	TRBD1	CASGLVLGQGASNQPQHF	TGTGCTAGTGGTTTGGTATTGGGACAGGGGGCGAGCAATCAGCCCCAGCATTTT
-	TRBV5-1	TRBJ2-3	TRBD2	CASRALAGGSTDTQYF	TGCGCCAGCAGGGCTCTAGCGGGGGGTAGCACAGATACGCAGTATTTT
-	TRBV15	TRBJ1-1	TRBD1	CATSRDPPGGLVTEAFF	TGTGCCACCAGCAGAGATCCCCCAGGGGGCTTGGTCACTGAAGCTTTCTTT
large	TRBV2	TRBJ1-5	TRBD1	CASSEVRTGSQPQHF	TGTGCCAGCAGTGAAGTTCGGACAGGGAGTCAGCCCCAGCATTTT
-	TRBV6-5	TRBJ1-2	-	CASSPVQGRYGYTF	TGTGCCAGCAGCCCGGTGCAGGGGCGTTACGGCTACACCTTC
-	TRBV5-1	TRBJ1-1	TRBD1	CASSTLGTGLNTEAFF	TGCGCCAGCAGCACTCTAGGGACAGGGCTGAACACTGAAGCTTTCTTT
-	TRBV5-1	TRBJ1-5	TRBD1	CASSLETGGPNQPQHF	TGCGCCAGCAGCTTGGAAACAGGGGGCCCCAATCAGCCCCAGCATTTT
-	TRBV6-2/TRBV6-3	TRBJ1-5	-	CASSYEAVTSNQPQHF	TGTGCCAGCAGTTACGAGGCAGTAACAAGCAATCAGCCCCAGCATTTT
-	TRBV2	TRBJ2-3	-	CASSREADTDTQYF	TGTGCCAGCAGTCGAGAGGCTGACACAGATACGCAGTATTTT
-	TRBV18	TRBJ2-1	-	CASSMQGSYNEQFF	TGTGCCAGCTCAATGCAGGGTTCCTACAATGAGCAGTTCTTC
-	TRBV6-5	TRBJ1-4	-	CATSVATNEKLFF	TGTGCCACCTCAGTTGCAACTAATGAAAAACTGTTTTTT
-	TRBV2	TRBJ1-1	TRBD1	CASRTAGTGNTEAFF	TGTGCCAGCAGGACTGCCGGGACAGGGAACACTGAAGCTTTCTTT
-	TRBV19	TRBJ1-1	-	CASSGDSSEAFF	TGTGCCAGTAGCGGAGACAGTTCTGAAGCTTTCTTT